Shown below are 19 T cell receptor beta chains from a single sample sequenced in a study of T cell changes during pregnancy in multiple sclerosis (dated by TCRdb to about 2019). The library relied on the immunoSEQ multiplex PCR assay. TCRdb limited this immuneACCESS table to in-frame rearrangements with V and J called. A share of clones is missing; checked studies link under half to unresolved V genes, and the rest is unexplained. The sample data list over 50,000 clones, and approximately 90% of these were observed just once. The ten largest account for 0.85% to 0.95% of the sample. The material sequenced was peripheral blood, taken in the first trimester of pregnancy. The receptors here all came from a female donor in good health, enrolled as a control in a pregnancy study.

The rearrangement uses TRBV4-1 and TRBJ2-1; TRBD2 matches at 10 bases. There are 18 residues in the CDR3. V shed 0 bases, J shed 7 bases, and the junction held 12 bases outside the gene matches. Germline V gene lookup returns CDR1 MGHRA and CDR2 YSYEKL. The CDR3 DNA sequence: TGCGCCAGCAGCCAAGATAATCAGCGGGGGGGCAGGTTGAATGAGCAGTTCTTC. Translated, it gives CASSQDNQRGGRLNEQFF.

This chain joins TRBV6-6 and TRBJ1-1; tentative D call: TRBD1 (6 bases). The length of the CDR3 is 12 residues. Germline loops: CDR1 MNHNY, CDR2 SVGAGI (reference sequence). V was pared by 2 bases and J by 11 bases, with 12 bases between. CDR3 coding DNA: TGTGCCAGCAGTTACGAACAGGGTTCTGCTTTCTTT. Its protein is CASSYEQGSAFF.

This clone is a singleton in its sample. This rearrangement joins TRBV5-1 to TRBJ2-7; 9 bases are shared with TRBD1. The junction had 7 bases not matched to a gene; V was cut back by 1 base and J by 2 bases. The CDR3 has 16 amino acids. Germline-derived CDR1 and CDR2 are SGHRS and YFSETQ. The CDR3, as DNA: TGCGCCAGCAGCTTGCGAGCCGGGACAGGGACCTACGAGCAGTACTTC. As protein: CASSLRAGTGTYEQYF.

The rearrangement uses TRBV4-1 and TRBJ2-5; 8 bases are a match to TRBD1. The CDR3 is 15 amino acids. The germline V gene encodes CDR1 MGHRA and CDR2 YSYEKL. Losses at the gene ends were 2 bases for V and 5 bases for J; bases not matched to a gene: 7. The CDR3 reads CASSQRTGPSETQYF. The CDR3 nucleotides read TGCGCCAGCAGCCAAAGGACAGGGCCGTCGGAGACCCAGTACTTC.

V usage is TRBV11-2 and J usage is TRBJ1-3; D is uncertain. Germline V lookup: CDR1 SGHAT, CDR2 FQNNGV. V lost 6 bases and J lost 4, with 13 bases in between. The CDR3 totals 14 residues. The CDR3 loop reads CASRFVGSGNTIYF. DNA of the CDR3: TGTGCCAGCAGGTTCGTGGGCTCCGGAAACACCATATATTTT. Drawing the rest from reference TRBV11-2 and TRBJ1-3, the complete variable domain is EAGVAQSPRYKIIEKRQSVAFWCNPISGHATLYWYQQILGQGPKLLIQFQNNGVVDDSQLPKDRFSAERLKGVDSTLKIQPAKLEDSAVYLCASRFVGSGNTIYFGEGSWLTVV.

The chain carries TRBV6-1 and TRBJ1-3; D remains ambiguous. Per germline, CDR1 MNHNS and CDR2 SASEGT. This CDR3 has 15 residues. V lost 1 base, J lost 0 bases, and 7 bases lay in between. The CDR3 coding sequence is TGTGCCAGCAGTGAAGGCGTATACTCTGGAAACACCATATATTTT. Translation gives CASSEGVYSGNTIYF.

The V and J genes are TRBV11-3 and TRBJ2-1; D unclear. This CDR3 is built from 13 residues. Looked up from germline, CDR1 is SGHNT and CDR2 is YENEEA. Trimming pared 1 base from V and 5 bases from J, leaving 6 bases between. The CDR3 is CASSLAFDNEQFF. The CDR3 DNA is TGTGCCAGCAGCTTAGCGTTCGACAATGAGCAGTTCTTC.

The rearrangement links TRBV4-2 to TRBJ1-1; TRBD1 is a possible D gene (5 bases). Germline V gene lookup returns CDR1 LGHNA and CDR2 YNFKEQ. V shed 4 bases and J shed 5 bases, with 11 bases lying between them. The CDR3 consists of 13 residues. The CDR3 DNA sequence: TGTGCCAGCAGCCCGGGGGGGTATACTGAAGCTTTCTTT. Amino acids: CASSPGGYTEAFF.

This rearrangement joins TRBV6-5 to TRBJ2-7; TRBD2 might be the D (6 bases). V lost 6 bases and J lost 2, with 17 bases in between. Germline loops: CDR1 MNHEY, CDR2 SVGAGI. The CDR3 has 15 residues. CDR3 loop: CASRGSGTGTYEQYF. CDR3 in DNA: TGTGCCAGCAGGGGATCCGGGACTGGCACCTACGAGCAGTACTTC.

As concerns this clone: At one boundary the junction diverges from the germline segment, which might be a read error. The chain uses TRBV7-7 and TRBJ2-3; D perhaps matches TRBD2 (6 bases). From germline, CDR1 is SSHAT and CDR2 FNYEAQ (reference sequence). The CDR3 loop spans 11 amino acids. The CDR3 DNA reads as TGTGCTAGCAGCCGCGGGGATAAGCAGTATTTT. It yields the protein CASSRGDKQYF.

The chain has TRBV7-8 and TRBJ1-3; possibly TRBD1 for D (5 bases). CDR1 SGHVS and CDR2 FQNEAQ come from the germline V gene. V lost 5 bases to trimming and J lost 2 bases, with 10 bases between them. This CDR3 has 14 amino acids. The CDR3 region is CASSQLRAGNTIYF. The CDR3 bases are TGTGCCAGCAGCCAGCTCAGGGCTGGAAACACCATATATTTT.

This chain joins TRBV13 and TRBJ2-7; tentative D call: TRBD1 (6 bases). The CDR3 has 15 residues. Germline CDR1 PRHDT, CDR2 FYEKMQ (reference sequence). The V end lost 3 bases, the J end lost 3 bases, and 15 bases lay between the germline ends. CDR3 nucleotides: TGTGCCAGCAGCTTGAACAGGGTTGGGAACTACGAGCAGTACTTC. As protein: CASSLNRVGNYEQYF. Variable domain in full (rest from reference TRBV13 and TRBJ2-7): AAGVIQSPRHLIKEKRETATLKCYPIPRHDTVYWYQQGPGQDPQFLISFYEKMQSDKGSIPDRFSAQQFSDYHSELNMSSLELGDSALYFCASSLNRVGNYEQYFGPGTRLTVT.

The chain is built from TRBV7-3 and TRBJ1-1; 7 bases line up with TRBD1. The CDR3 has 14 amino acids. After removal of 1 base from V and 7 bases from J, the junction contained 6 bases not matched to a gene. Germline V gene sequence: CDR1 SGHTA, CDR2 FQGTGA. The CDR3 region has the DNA TGTGCCAGCAGCTTAAAACCCGGGACAGATGAAGCTTTCTTT. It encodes CASSLKPGTDEAFF.

CDR3 bases: TGTGCCAGCAGTTACGGCAGATTCTATGGCTACACCTTC. Translating gives CASSYGRFYGYTF. The V gene is TRBV6-5, the J gene TRBJ1-2; no definite D call. The CDR3 extends over 13 amino acids. CDR1 and CDR2 from the germline V gene are MNHEY and SVGAGI. Trimming took 2 bases from V and 4 from J, leaving 8 bases between them.

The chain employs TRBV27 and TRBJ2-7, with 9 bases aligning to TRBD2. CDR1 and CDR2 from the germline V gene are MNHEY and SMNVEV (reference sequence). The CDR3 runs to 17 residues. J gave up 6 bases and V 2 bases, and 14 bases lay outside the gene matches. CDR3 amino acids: CASSLGSLAGVFSEQYF. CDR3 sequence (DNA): TGTGCCAGCAGTTTAGGGAGTTTAGCGGGGGTCTTCAGCGAGCAGTACTTC.

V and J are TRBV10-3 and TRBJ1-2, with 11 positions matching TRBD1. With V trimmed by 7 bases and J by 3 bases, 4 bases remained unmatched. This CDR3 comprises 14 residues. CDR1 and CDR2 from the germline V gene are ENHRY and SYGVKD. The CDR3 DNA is TGTGCCATCACCTTGGGACAGGGGGACTATGGCTACACCTTC. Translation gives CAITLGQGDYGYTF.

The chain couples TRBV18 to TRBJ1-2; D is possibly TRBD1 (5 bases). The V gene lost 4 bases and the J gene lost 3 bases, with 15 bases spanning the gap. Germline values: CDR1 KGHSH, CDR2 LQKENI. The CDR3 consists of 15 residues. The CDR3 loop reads CASSRAQEGYYGYTF. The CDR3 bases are TGTGCCAGCTCACGCGCTCAGGAGGGGTACTATGGCTACACCTTC.

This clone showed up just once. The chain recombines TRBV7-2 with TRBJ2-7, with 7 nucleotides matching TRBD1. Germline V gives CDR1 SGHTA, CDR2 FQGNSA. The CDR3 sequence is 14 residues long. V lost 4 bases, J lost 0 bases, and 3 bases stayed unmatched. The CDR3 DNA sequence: TGTGCCAGCAGCTCGGGACAGTTCTCCTACGAGCAGTACTTC. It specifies CASSSGQFSYEQYF.

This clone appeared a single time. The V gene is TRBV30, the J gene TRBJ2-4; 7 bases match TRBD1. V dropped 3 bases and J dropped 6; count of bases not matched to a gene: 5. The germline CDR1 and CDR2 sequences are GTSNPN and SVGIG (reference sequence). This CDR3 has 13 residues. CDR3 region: CAWSPGQLNIQYF. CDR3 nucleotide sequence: TGTGCCTGGAGCCCGGGACAGCTAAACATTCAGTACTTC.